This is a list of T cell receptor beta chains from one sample in a study of CD8+ T cells in alopecia areata. Using immunoSEQ multiplex PCR, the repertoire was profiled, and TCRdb retains in-frame clones only, with some absent. This sample carries 140,000 to 150,000 clones, about 59% of them seen once, and the ten largest clones take around a sixth. The sample was CD8+ T cells sorted from blood, taken at week 4, from a patient treated with tofacitinib. The receptors stem from a human donor with alopecia areata. Both conserved end residues are part of each CDR3. The order of the fields is J gene, clone size, V gene, D gene, CDR3 DNA, CDR3 protein. D genes are given only for firm matches. Clone size is given for some rows only: seen once, a few or many times, or a class if the clone is expanded.

j_gene: TRBJ2-1
abundance: few
v_gene: TRBV5-6
d_gene: .
CDR3nt: TGTGCCAGCAGCTTCAGTGATGAGCAGTTCTTC
CDR3aa: CASSFSDEQFF

j_gene: TRBJ1-1
abundance: .
v_gene: TRBV4-2
d_gene: .
CDR3nt: TGTGCCAGCAGCCATGAAGGGGGGGCCACTGAAGCTTTCTTT
CDR3aa: CASSHEGGATEAFF

j_gene: TRBJ2-1
abundance: few
v_gene: TRBV5-1
d_gene: .
CDR3nt: TGCGCCAGCAGCTTGGGCGGGGTACGCTCCTACAATGAGCAGTTCTTC
CDR3aa: CASSLGGVRSYNEQFF

j_gene: TRBJ2-1
abundance: few
v_gene: TRBV2
d_gene: .
CDR3nt: TGTGCCAGCAGTGATAAGGGGGTTTCCTACAATGAGCAGTTCTTC
CDR3aa: CASSDKGVSYNEQFF

j_gene: TRBJ2-7
abundance: .
v_gene: TRBV30
d_gene: .
CDR3nt: TGTGCCTGGAGTGTAGGGTCTGGGATCAACGAGCAGTACTTC
CDR3aa: CAWSVGSGINEQYF

j_gene: TRBJ1-1
abundance: .
v_gene: TRBV5-6
d_gene: .
CDR3nt: TGTGCCAGCAGCTACATAGAGACAGTGAACACTGAAGCTTTCTTT
CDR3aa: CASSYIETVNTEAFF

j_gene: TRBJ1-1
abundance: .
v_gene: TRBV7-9
d_gene: .
CDR3nt: TGTGCCAGCAGCCCTGGGACGGACACTGAAGCTTTCTTT
CDR3aa: CASSPGTDTEAFF

j_gene: TRBJ1-1
abundance: few
v_gene: TRBV6-6
d_gene: .
CDR3nt: TGTGCCAGCATTAGGGGGGACACTGAAGCTTTCTTT
CDR3aa: CASIRGDTEAFF

j_gene: TRBJ1-2
abundance: .
v_gene: TRBV5-4
d_gene: .
CDR3nt: TGTGCCAGCAGCTTGAAACCTTACTATGGCTACACCTTC
CDR3aa: CASSLKPYYGYTF

j_gene: TRBJ2-2
abundance: few
v_gene: TRBV6-5
d_gene: .
CDR3nt: TGTGCCAGCAGTGTTGCCTTTACCGGGGAGCTGTTTTTT
CDR3aa: CASSVAFTGELFF

j_gene: TRBJ2-7
abundance: .
v_gene: TRBV7-9
d_gene: .
CDR3nt: TGTGCCAGCAGCTCGGAGGCTATTTCCCGCGAGCAGTACTTC
CDR3aa: CASSSEAISREQYF

j_gene: TRBJ1-1
abundance: .
v_gene: TRBV6-5
d_gene: .
CDR3nt: TGTGCCAGCAGCATACAGGGTAGCACTGAAGCTTTCTTT
CDR3aa: CASSIQGSTEAFF

j_gene: TRBJ2-5
abundance: .
v_gene: TRBV21-1
d_gene: .
CDR3nt: TGTGCCGGCCGGGGACGGATACAAGAGACCCAGTACTTC
CDR3aa: CAGRGRIQETQYF

j_gene: TRBJ1-2
abundance: few
v_gene: TRBV29-1
d_gene: .
CDR3nt: TGCAGCGTCCCATTGGGGGACGGACTAACATACTATGGCTACACCTTC
CDR3aa: CSVPLGDGLTYYGYTF

j_gene: TRBJ1-1
abundance: few
v_gene: TRBV27
d_gene: TRBD1
CDR3nt: TGTGCCAGCAGCCCAGTCAGGGGGCTCGATGAAGCTTTCTTT
CDR3aa: CASSPVRGLDEAFF

j_gene: TRBJ2-2
abundance: few
v_gene: TRBV6-5
d_gene: .
CDR3nt: TGTGCCAGCAGTTACGTCGGGGATGAGCACACCGGGGAGCTGTTTTTT
CDR3aa: CASSYVGDEHTGELFF

j_gene: TRBJ2-1
abundance: medium-sized
v_gene: TRBV11-3
d_gene: TRBD1
CDR3nt: TGTGCCAGCAGCTTAGAACAGGGGCCCTACAATGAGCAGTTCTTC
CDR3aa: CASSLEQGPYNEQFF

j_gene: TRBJ1-5
abundance: .
v_gene: TRBV4-1
d_gene: TRBD1
CDR3nt: TGCGCCAGCAGCCAAGTCCACAGGGGAGGGCCCCAGCATTTT
CDR3aa: CASSQVHRGGPQHF

j_gene: TRBJ2-6
abundance: many
v_gene: TRBV6-1
d_gene: .
CDR3nt: TGTGCCAGCAGTGAAGATCCCTCTGGGGCCAACGTCCTGACTTTC
CDR3aa: CASSEDPSGANVLTF

j_gene: TRBJ2-2
abundance: few
v_gene: TRBV29-1
d_gene: TRBD1
CDR3nt: TGCAGCGTTGGACAGGGTTCCGGGGAGCTGTTTTTT
CDR3aa: CSVGQGSGELFF

j_gene: TRBJ1-1
abundance: .
v_gene: TRBV5-1
d_gene: TRBD1
CDR3nt: TGCGCCAGCAGCTTGGAAAGGACAGGCTCTAACACTGAAGCTTTCTTT
CDR3aa: CASSLERTGSNTEAFF

j_gene: TRBJ2-3
abundance: .
v_gene: TRBV7-8
d_gene: .
CDR3nt: TGTGCCAGCAGCTTTGGGGTTGGCGGAGGCACAGATACGCAGTATTTT
CDR3aa: CASSFGVGGGTDTQYF

j_gene: TRBJ2-3
abundance: few
v_gene: TRBV7-8
d_gene: TRBD1
CDR3nt: TGTGCCAGCAGCCCCAGACAGGGTCTGCCAGATACGCAGTATTTT
CDR3aa: CASSPRQGLPDTQYF

j_gene: TRBJ2-7
abundance: .
v_gene: TRBV30
d_gene: TRBD1
CDR3nt: TGTGCCTGGAGTGGAGGGACAGGGGGCCACGAGCAGTACTTC
CDR3aa: CAWSGGTGGHEQYF

j_gene: TRBJ2-5
abundance: .
v_gene: TRBV11-2
d_gene: .
CDR3nt: TGTGCCAGCTCCTTGTGGGCAGATCAAGAGACCCAGTACTTC
CDR3aa: CASSLWADQETQYF

j_gene: TRBJ2-3
abundance: .
v_gene: TRBV27
d_gene: TRBD2
CDR3nt: TGTGCCAGCAGTTTAGAGGCAGCGGGGGCATACACAGATACGCAGTATTTT
CDR3aa: CASSLEAAGAYTDTQYF

j_gene: TRBJ1-2
abundance: once
v_gene: TRBV11-1
d_gene: .
CDR3nt: TGTGCCAGCAGCTACGGTGGGAATGGCTACACCTTC
CDR3aa: CASSYGGNGYTF

j_gene: TRBJ2-3
abundance: .
v_gene: TRBV2
d_gene: TRBD2
CDR3nt: TGTGCCAGCAGTGACTGGGCTAGCGGGGGGCCTACAGATACGCAGTATTTT
CDR3aa: CASSDWASGGPTDTQYF

j_gene: TRBJ2-1
abundance: .
v_gene: TRBV14
d_gene: TRBD1
CDR3nt: TGTGCCAGCAGCCAAGCAGGGGGTGGTGAGCAGTTCTTC
CDR3aa: CASSQAGGGEQFF

j_gene: TRBJ2-1
abundance: .
v_gene: TRBV6-5
d_gene: .
CDR3nt: TGTGCCACCCTGATGGGGGGGGCCTCCAATGAGCAGTTCTTC
CDR3aa: CATLMGGASNEQFF

j_gene: TRBJ1-5
abundance: once
v_gene: TRBV30
d_gene: .
CDR3nt: TGTGCCTGGAGTGTGGGAGGGAGCAATCAGCCCCAGCATTTT
CDR3aa: CAWSVGGSNQPQHF

j_gene: TRBJ2-7
abundance: .
v_gene: TRBV7-3
d_gene: TRBD1
CDR3nt: TGTGCCAGCAGCGGGCCCGGGACAGGGACGTACGAGCAGTACTTC
CDR3aa: CASSGPGTGTYEQYF

j_gene: TRBJ2-4
abundance: .
v_gene: TRBV2
d_gene: .
CDR3nt: TGTGCCAGCAGTCCGACAGAAGCCAAAAACATTCAGTACTTC
CDR3aa: CASSPTEAKNIQYF

j_gene: TRBJ1-4
abundance: .
v_gene: TRBV27
d_gene: TRBD1
CDR3nt: TGTGCCAGCAGTTTATGGGGACAGGGATCAGATGAAAAACTGTTTTTT
CDR3aa: CASSLWGQGSDEKLFF

j_gene: TRBJ2-3
abundance: many
v_gene: TRBV6-4
d_gene: TRBD2
CDR3nt: TGTGCCAGCAGTGAGACTAGCGGGGGGGCAGATACGCAGTATTTT
CDR3aa: CASSETSGGADTQYF